Listed here is a single TCR beta chain. Germline V gene data show CDR1 as SGHNT and CDR2 as YENEEA. The CDR3 covers 14 residues. Trimming cost V 4 bases and J 4 bases, with 11 bases left between them. This sample's treatment: preoperative locoregional IRX-2 cytokine immunotherapy. This entry is derived from a study of preoperative IRX-2 immunotherapy in early breast cancer. Measured with immunoSEQ multiplex PCR; TCRdb has only the in-frame clones, and not every one. Counted here are about 19,000 clones, around four fifths occurring once; the ten biggest clones make up roughly 1.2%. The chain combines TRBV11-3 with TRBJ2-1; possibly TRBD2 for D (5 bases). The sample here was lymph node tissue, taken after IRX-2 immunotherapy. The sequence came from a human donor with breast cancer. CDR3 DNA: TGTGCCAGCAGCTCGGAGGCTAGATACAATGAGCAGTTCTTC. The encoded protein is CASSSEARYNEQFF.